The 16 T cell receptor beta chains listed next were all sequenced from one sample in a study of cytomegalovirus exposure and HLA in healthy donors. The PCR ran on 60 Vbeta and 13 Jbeta primers. Repertoires were generated with immunoSEQ multiplex PCR, while TCRdb's copy carries only in-frame clones and drops some. The sample gives 150,000 to 200,000 clones, 60% to 85% of which show up once; 3.1% is in the top ten. The sequenced material came from PBMCs. The receptor set was obtained from a female donor in good health and CMV-seronegative.

The chain has TRBV7-6 and TRBJ1-3; no clear D gene. Germline CDR1 and CDR2: SGHVS and FNYEAQ. The CDR3 is made up of 13 amino acids. Trimming left V 5 bases short and J 8 bases short, with 13 bases between. CDR3 bases: TGTGCCAGCAGCCCATCTCAGGCTGACACCATATATTTT. Amino acid sequence: CASSPSQADTIYF.

This clone showed up just once. V usage is TRBV30 and J usage is TRBJ2-7; maybe TRBD1 (6 bases). CDR1 and CDR2 from the germline V gene are GTSNPN and SVGIG (reference sequence). Trimming took off 0 bases at V and 2 bases at J, with 8 bases between the two ends. The CDR3 totals 13 residues. CDR3 residues: CAWSVQGTYEQYF. As DNA, the CDR3 is TGTGCCTGGAGTGTCCAGGGGACCTACGAGCAGTACTTC.

The chain links TRBV7-2 to TRBJ2-1, with 12 bases lining up with TRBD2. CDR3 length: 16 residues. CDR1 is SGHTA, CDR2 FQGNSA, per germline. V trimming: 5 bases; J trimming: 1 base; junction bases outside the gene matches: 3. The CDR3 spells CASSQTSGGSYNEQFF. The CDR3 DNA is TGTGCCAGCAGCCAGACTAGCGGGGGATCCTACAATGAGCAGTTCTTC. The full variable domain, in which reference TRBV7-2 and TRBJ2-1 provide the parts outside the CDR3, is GAGVSQSPSNKVTEKGKDVELRCDPISGHTALYWYRQSLGQGLEFLIYFQGNSAPDKSGLPSDRFSAERTGGSVSTLTIQRTQQEDSAVYLCASSQTSGGSYNEQFFGPGTRLTVL.

The chain links TRBV28 to TRBJ1-2; no clear D. The CDR3 extends over 13 amino acids. CDR1 is MDHEN, CDR2 SYDVKM, per germline. Trimming removed 6 bases at V and 4 bases at J, with 12 bases between. The DNA for the CDR3 is TGTGCCAGCAGACGGGGTGGCCTCTATGGCTACACCTTC. Translated, it gives CASRRGGLYGYTF.

The rearrangement links TRBV7-2 to TRBJ2-3; 8 bases are shared with TRBD1. Losses at the gene ends were 4 bases for V and 1 base for J; bases not matched to a gene: 4. CDR1 is SGHTA and CDR2 is FQGNSA in the germline V gene. This CDR3 is 15 amino acids long. The CDR3 coding sequence is TGTGCCAGCAGCTCCAAGACAGGGGGCACAGATACGCAGTATTTT. This encodes CASSSKTGGTDTQYF.

The V gene is TRBV6-1, the J gene TRBJ2-7, with TRBD2 as a possible D gene (6 bases). Germline V gene sequence: CDR1 MNHNS, CDR2 SASEGT. V dropped 6 bases and J dropped 2 bases, with 17 bases sitting between them. CDR3 length: 15 residues. For the CDR3, the DNA is TGTGCCAGCAGCGCCTCCGGGACTGCGGCCTACGAGCAGTACTTC. It codes for CASSASGTAAYEQYF.

Of note for this clone: At one of its ends the junction is not consistent with the germline gene, which may arise from a read error. Distinct nucleotide sequences in the sample also encode this CDR3. The chain links TRBV4-1 to TRBJ2-3; a possible D gene is TRBD1 (5 bases). CDR3 length equals 14 residues. The germline V gene encodes CDR1 MGHRA and CDR2 YSYEKL. The CDR3 protein is CASSLIGVADTQYF. The CDR3 region has the DNA TGCGCCAGTAGCCTGATAGGGGTTGCAGATACGCAGTATTTT.

This clone was detected a few times. The chain couples TRBV5-1 to TRBJ1-1, with 9 bases aligning to TRBD1. The CDR3 is 13 residues long. Germline CDR1 is SGHRS and CDR2 is YFSETQ. The ends lost 5 bases at V and 10 bases at J; junction bases unmatched: 9. In nucleotides, the CDR3 is TGCGCCAGCAGTTTAGACAGGGGGTTAGGAGCTTTCTTT. Translation gives CASSLDRGLGAFF.

The chain employs TRBV19 and TRBJ1-5; D gene uncertain. Germline values: CDR1 LNHDA, CDR2 SQIVND (reference sequence). CDR3 length: 16 residues. The ends were cut back, 0 bases at V and 3 bases at J, with 12 bases in the middle. The CDR3 region is CASSIEAAAPNQPQHF. CDR3 nucleotide sequence: TGTGCCAGTAGTATAGAGGCGGCGGCCCCCAATCAGCCCCAGCATTTT.

The chain joins TRBV18 to TRBJ1-1; 8 nucleotides line up with TRBD1. This CDR3 spans 13 amino acids. The germline CDR1 and CDR2 sequences are KGHSH and LQKENI. Trimming cost V 3 bases and J 7 bases; bases outside gene matches: 4. CDR3 residues: CASSPSTGVEAFF. DNA of the CDR3: TGTGCCAGCTCACCTTCGACAGGGGTTGAAGCTTTCTTT.

This clone was seen a handful of times. The chain combines TRBV10-3 with TRBJ2-3; possibly TRBD2 for D (6 bases). Germline-derived CDR1 and CDR2 are ENHRY and SYGVKD. V was trimmed by 5 bases and J by 4 bases, leaving 28 bases between them. This CDR3 comprises 19 residues. DNA of the CDR3: TGTGCCATCAGTCCCATCCAGACCTCGACTAGTTCGAAGGCAGATACGCAGTATTTT. Translated: CAISPIQTSTSSKADTQYF.

This clone was found once. The chain has TRBV7-3 and TRBJ2-1, with TRBD2 matching 8 bases. The V gene's germline CDR1 is SGHTA and CDR2 FQGTGA. This CDR3 has 15 residues. The junction had 10 bases not matched to a gene; V was cut back by 5 bases and J by 7 bases. The CDR3 coding sequence is TGTGCCAGCAGCAAGGAAAGCGGGAGTAAGAATGAGCAGTTCTTC. Its protein is CASSKESGSKNEQFF.

The chain uses TRBV27 and TRBJ1-6; 8 nucleotides align to TRBD1. Germline trimming cut 7 bases from V and 10 bases from J; bases unmatched to any gene: 9. This CDR3 comprises 14 residues. The germline CDR1 and CDR2 sequences are MNHEY and SMNVEV (reference sequence). The CDR3 is CASKTDRENSPLHF. The CDR3 nucleotides are TGTGCCAGCAAGACGGACAGGGAAAACTCACCCCTCCACTTT.

In its sample, this clone was seen a few times. The chain joins TRBV18 to TRBJ1-1, with 8 bases identical to TRBD1. The CDR3 totals 15 residues. Unmatched junction bases numbered 7, after V lost 3 bases and J lost 4 bases. CDR1 KGHSH and CDR2 LQKENI come from the germline V gene. CDR3 region: CASSPHDRGGTEAFF. The CDR3 DNA sequence: TGTGCCAGCTCACCGCACGACAGGGGAGGCACTGAAGCTTTCTTT. Together with reference TRBV18 and TRBJ1-1, the CDR3 gives the full variable domain: NAGVMQNPRHLVRRRGQEARLRCSPMKGHSHVYWYRQLPEEGLKFMVYLQKENIIDESGMPKERFSAEFPKEGPSILRIQQVVRGDSAAYFCASSPHDRGGTEAFFGQGTRLTVV.

This rearrangement joins TRBV4-1 to TRBJ2-7, with TRBD2 matching 8 bases. V was clipped by 0 bases and J by 7 bases; unmatched bases: 8. The CDR3 extends over 15 amino acids. The germline CDR1 and CDR2 sequences are MGHRA and YSYEKL. Written as DNA, the CDR3 is TGCGCCAGCAGCCAAGAGGGAGCGGGAGCTGAGGAGCAGTACTTC. Its translation is CASSQEGAGAEEQYF.

This rearrangement joins TRBV4-3 to TRBJ1-1, with D possibly being TRBD1 (5 bases). The CDR3 runs 15 residues. Germline-derived CDR1 and CDR2 are LGHNA and YSLEER. Between the trimmed V and J ends, which lost 0 bases and 4 bases, there was a span of 12 bases. The CDR3 region is CASSQDNGGRTEAFF. The CDR3 DNA is TGCGCCAGCAGCCAAGATAACGGGGGTCGCACTGAAGCTTTCTTT.